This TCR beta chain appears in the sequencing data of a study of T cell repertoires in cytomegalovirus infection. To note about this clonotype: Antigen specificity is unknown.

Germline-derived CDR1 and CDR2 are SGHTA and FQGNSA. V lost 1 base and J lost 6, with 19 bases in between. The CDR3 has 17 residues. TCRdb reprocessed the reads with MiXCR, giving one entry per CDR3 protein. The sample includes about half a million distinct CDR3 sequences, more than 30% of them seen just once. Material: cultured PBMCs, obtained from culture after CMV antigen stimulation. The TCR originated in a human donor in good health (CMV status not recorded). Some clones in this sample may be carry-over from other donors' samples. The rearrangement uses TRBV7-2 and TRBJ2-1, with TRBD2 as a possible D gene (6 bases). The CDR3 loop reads CASSLVADSRGSNEQFF. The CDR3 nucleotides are TGTGCCAGCAGCTTAGTAGCGGACTCCCGGGGGTCCAATGAGCAGTTCTTC.